This TCR beta chain was profiled in a study of identical twins. Using its own MiXCR run on the 5' RACE reads, TCRdb lists one record per CDR3 protein. Among approximately 670,000 distinct CDR3 sequences listed, over 5% were seen once. Germline V CDR1 and CDR2: MDHEN, SYDVKM. This CDR3 comprises 14 residues. Trimming took 4 bases from V and 3 from J; bases not matched to a gene: 2. This clonotype was observed many times. Sequencing used naive T cells sorted from blood. V gene TRBV28 combines with J gene TRBJ2-2, with TRBD2 matching 7 bases. This clonotype was obtained from a man aged 18 to 29 in good health. CDR3 loop: CASSWGGDTGELFF. For the CDR3, the DNA is TGTGCCAGCAGTTGGGGAGGGGACACCGGGGAGCTGTTTTTT.